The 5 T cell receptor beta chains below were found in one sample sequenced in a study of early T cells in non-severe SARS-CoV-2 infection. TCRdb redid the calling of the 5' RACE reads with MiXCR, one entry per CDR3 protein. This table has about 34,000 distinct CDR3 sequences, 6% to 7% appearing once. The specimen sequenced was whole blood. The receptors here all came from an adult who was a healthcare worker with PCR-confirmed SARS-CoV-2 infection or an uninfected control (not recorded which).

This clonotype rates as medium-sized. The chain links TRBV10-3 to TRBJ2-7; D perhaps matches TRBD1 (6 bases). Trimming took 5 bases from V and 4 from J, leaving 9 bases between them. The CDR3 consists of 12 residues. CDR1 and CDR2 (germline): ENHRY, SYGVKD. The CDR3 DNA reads TGTGCCATCAGTCAGGGGCCTTACGAGCAGTACTTC. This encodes CAISQGPYEQYF.

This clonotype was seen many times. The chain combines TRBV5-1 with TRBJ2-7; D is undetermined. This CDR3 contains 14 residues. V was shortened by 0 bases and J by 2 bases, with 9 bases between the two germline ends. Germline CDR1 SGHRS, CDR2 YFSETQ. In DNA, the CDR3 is TGCGCCAGCAGCTTGGAGCTCCGTCCCTACGAGCAGTACTTC. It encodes CASSLELRPYEQYF.

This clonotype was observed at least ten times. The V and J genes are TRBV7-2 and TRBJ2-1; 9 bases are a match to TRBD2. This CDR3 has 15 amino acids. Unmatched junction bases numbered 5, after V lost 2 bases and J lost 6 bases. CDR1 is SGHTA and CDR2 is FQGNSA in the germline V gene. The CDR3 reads CASSLFSGGSNEQFF. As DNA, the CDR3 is TGTGCCAGCAGCTTATTTAGCGGGGGCAGCAATGAGCAGTTCTTC.

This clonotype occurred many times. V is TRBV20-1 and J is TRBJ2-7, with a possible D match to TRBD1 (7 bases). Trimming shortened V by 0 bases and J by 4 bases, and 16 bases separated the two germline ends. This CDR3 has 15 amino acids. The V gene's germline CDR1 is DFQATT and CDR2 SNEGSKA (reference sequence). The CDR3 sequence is CSARDPQGGEYEQYF. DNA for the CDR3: TGCAGTGCTAGAGATCCTCAGGGGGGTGAATACGAGCAGTACTTC.

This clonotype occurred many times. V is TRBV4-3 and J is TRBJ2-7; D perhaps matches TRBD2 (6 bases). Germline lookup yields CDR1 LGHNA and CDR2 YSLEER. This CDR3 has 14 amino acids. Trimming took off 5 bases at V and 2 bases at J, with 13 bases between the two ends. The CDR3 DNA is TGCGCCAGCAGCTCACGGGACTTCCCCTACGAGCAGTACTTC. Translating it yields CASSSRDFPYEQYF.